Listed below are T cell receptor beta chains from one sample, sequenced in a study of T cells after somatic rescue of genetic block. Data came from immunoSEQ multiplex PCR; TCRdb stores just in-frame clones and leaves some out. The data show about 110,000 clones, with approximately 90% seen just once and 1.4% held by the top ten. The sequencing sample was made of peripheral blood mononuclear cells (PBMCs). The receptor source for this set is a woman between 18 and 29 years old. Each CDR3 is given with its conserved first and last residue. The D gene is left open where the match is weak. Expanded clones get a size class; other rows say once, few or many, or leave the size out.

v_call: TRBV6-6; d_call: .; clone_size: .; j_call: TRBJ2-7; cdr3_nt: TGTGCCAGCAGTCAACAGGTCTCGTACGAGCAGTACTTC; cdr3_aa: CASSQQVSYEQYF
v_call: TRBV19; d_call: .; clone_size: .; j_call: TRBJ1-1; cdr3_nt: TGTGCCAGTAGTGTCGACAGTGGGGGGAACACTGAAGCTTTCTTT; cdr3_aa: CASSVDSGGNTEAFF
v_call: TRBV29-1; d_call: TRBD1; clone_size: .; j_call: TRBJ2-2; cdr3_nt: TGCAGCGGTCGGACAGGAAGGGCCGGGGAGCTGTTTTTT; cdr3_aa: CSGRTGRAGELFF
v_call: TRBV27; d_call: TRBD1; clone_size: .; j_call: TRBJ1-1; cdr3_nt: TGTGCCAGCAGTATCCAGGGGGCGCGGACTGAAGCTTTCTTT; cdr3_aa: CASSIQGARTEAFF
v_call: TRBV7-9; d_call: TRBD1; clone_size: .; j_call: TRBJ2-1; cdr3_nt: TGTGCCAGCAGCCCACCCAGGGGGCCCCACTACAATGAGCAGTTCTTC; cdr3_aa: CASSPPRGPHYNEQFF
v_call: TRBV19; d_call: .; clone_size: once; j_call: TRBJ2-1; cdr3_nt: TGTGCCAGTAGTATAGGGTTTTACAATGAGCAGTTCTTC; cdr3_aa: CASSIGFYNEQFF
v_call: TRBV7-3; d_call: .; clone_size: .; j_call: TRBJ1-1; cdr3_nt: TGTGCCAGCAGCTCCCCAGGGGTTGGGCACACTGAAGCTTTCTTT; cdr3_aa: CASSSPGVGHTEAFF
v_call: TRBV5-1; d_call: TRBD2; clone_size: .; j_call: TRBJ2-3; cdr3_nt: TGCGCCAGCAGCTTTAGCGGGGGGGCCCCGACAGATACGCAGTATTTT; cdr3_aa: CASSFSGGAPTDTQYF
v_call: TRBV27; d_call: .; clone_size: .; j_call: TRBJ1-4; cdr3_nt: TGTGCCAGCAGTTTACGGGACCGCAAGAGGGGTGAAAAACTGTTTTTT; cdr3_aa: CASSLRDRKRGEKLFF
v_call: TRBV28; d_call: TRBD1; clone_size: .; j_call: TRBJ2-2; cdr3_nt: TGTGCCAGCAGTTTATCAGACAGGGAGCCCCTTTTCGCGAACACCGGGGAGCTGTTTTTT; cdr3_aa: CASSLSDREPLFANTGELFF
v_call: TRBV28; d_call: .; clone_size: .; j_call: TRBJ1-5; cdr3_nt: TGTGCCAGCAGTTTACGTTCCGGATTTAGCAATCAGCCCCAGCATTTT; cdr3_aa: CASSLRSGFSNQPQHF
v_call: TRBV5-4; d_call: .; clone_size: .; j_call: TRBJ2-1; cdr3_nt: TGTGCCAGCAGCTTGGGCGGGGGCGCCTACAATGAGCAGTTCTTC; cdr3_aa: CASSLGGGAYNEQFF
v_call: TRBV7-9; d_call: .; clone_size: .; j_call: TRBJ2-7; cdr3_nt: TGTGCCAGCAGCTTCGACAGAAGAACCGACGAGCAGTACTTC; cdr3_aa: CASSFDRRTDEQYF
v_call: TRBV28; d_call: .; clone_size: .; j_call: TRBJ1-5; cdr3_nt: TGTGCCAGCAGTCGTTGGGGGGGCCCGCCCAGATATAGCAATCAGCCCCAGCATTTT; cdr3_aa: CASSRWGGPPRYSNQPQHF
v_call: TRBV7-3; d_call: .; clone_size: few; j_call: TRBJ1-1; cdr3_nt: TGTGCCAGCAGCTTAGCGGGACACTGGAACACTGAAGCTTTCTTT; cdr3_aa: CASSLAGHWNTEAFF
v_call: TRBV18; d_call: .; clone_size: once; j_call: TRBJ1-4; cdr3_nt: TGTGCCAGCTCACAGTGGGGATCGCAGGGTGAAAAACTGTTTTTT; cdr3_aa: CASSQWGSQGEKLFF
v_call: TRBV6-1; d_call: .; clone_size: .; j_call: TRBJ1-6; cdr3_nt: TGTGCCAGCAGTGAAGGGGTGGCCTATAATTCACCCCTCCACTTT; cdr3_aa: CASSEGVAYNSPLHF
v_call: TRBV5-6; d_call: .; clone_size: .; j_call: TRBJ2-5; cdr3_nt: TGTGCCAGCAGCTTAAATAAGGGGAGGACCCAGTACTTC; cdr3_aa: CASSLNKGRTQYF